In its sample, the clone carrying this T cell receptor beta chain was seen a few times. Antigen unknown. This sample was included in a study of follicular helper T cells after annual influenza vaccination. Study results and caveats: Successive annual vaccinations recalled a recurrent oligoclonal ICOS+CD38+ cTfh response with influenza-specific clonotypes.

Measured with immunoSEQ multiplex PCR; TCRdb has only the in-frame clones, and not every one. The sample lists under 15,000 clones; about four fifths were seen once. Time point denoted: 2015-2016 season, pre-vaccination. Donors were community-dwelling with no influenza vaccine in the prior 6 months. Excluded were substance abuse, HIV/AIDS, active cancer, immunomodulatory drugs and active illness. The CDR3 sequence is 14 residues long. Per the germline V gene, CDR1 is SGHAT and CDR2 is FQNNGV. The ends were cut back, 5 bases at V and 7 bases at J, with 12 bases in the middle. This chain joins TRBV11-2 and TRBJ1-6; tentatively, D is TRBD1 (6 bases). The TCR comes from an adult who received the influenza vaccine. Sequenced here: CXCR5- memory CD4+ T cells sorted from blood, sampled on the day of influenza vaccination. The CDR3 region is CASSQTGENSPLHF. DNA for the CDR3: TGTGCCAGCAGCCAGACAGGTGAAAATTCACCCCTCCACTTT.